These 9 T cell receptor beta chains share one sample of origin, sequenced in a study of cytomegalovirus exposure and HLA in healthy donors. Generated by immunoSEQ multiplex PCR, the TCRdb table keeps only in-frame clones and is missing some. The table includes around 150,000 clones, around 90% detected once. The sequenced material came from PBMCs. Receptor source: a young man in good health and CMV-seronegative.

This chain connects TRBV6-6 to TRBJ1-1; TRBD1 matches 7 bases. V shed 5 bases and J 1 base; nucleotides not matched to a gene: 7. Germline CDR1 reads MNHNY; CDR2 reads SVGAGI (reference sequence). This CDR3 has 15 amino acids. The CDR3: CASSPGQKKNTEAFF. The CDR3 coding sequence is TGTGCCAGCAGTCCGGGACAGAAAAAGAACACTGAAGCTTTCTTT.

This clone was seen a few times. The chain is built from TRBV5-4 and TRBJ2-7; weak D call: TRBD2 (6 bases). CDR3 length: 13 residues. In germline, CDR1 is SGHNT, CDR2 YYREEE (reference sequence). V gave up 5 bases and J gave up 6 bases, with 15 bases separating them. The CDR3 here is CASRDGAAGEQYF. CDR3 sequence (DNA): TGTGCCAGCAGAGACGGGGCAGCGGGCGAGCAGTACTTC.

The V and J genes are TRBV10-3 and TRBJ2-6; D gene unclear. Trimming removed 8 bases at V and 4 bases at J, with 15 bases between. Looked up from germline, CDR1 is ENHRY and CDR2 is SYGVKD. The CDR3 sequence is 15 residues long. CDR3 sequence reads: CAISRLIAGANVLTF. The CDR3 DNA is TGTGCCATCTCTCGGTTGATCGCCGGGGCCAACGTCCTGACTTTC.

This clone was detected only once. This chain connects TRBV28 to TRBJ2-2; 7 bases match TRBD2. Germline lookup yields CDR1 MDHEN and CDR2 SYDVKM. The V gene end was trimmed by 5 bases and the J gene end by 3 bases; junction bases not matched to a gene: 18. CDR3 size: 19 residues. The CDR3 here is CASSPPRYESSGYTGELFF. DNA for the CDR3: TGTGCCAGCAGTCCCCCGCGCTATGAGTCTAGCGGTTACACCGGGGAGCTGTTTTTT. The variable domain in full, with the rest retrieved from reference TRBV28 and TRBJ2-2, is DVKVTQSSRYLVKRTGEKVFLECVQDMDHENMFWYRQDPGLGLRLIYFSYDVKMKEKGDIPEGYSVSREKKERFSLILESASTNQTSMYLCASSPPRYESSGYTGELFFGEGSRLTVL.

The chain joins TRBV27 to TRBJ2-5, with a weak D call TRBD2 (7 bases). This CDR3 spans 14 amino acids. Germline values: CDR1 MNHEY, CDR2 SMNVEV (reference sequence). Trimming took off 1 base at V and 7 bases at J, with 13 bases between the two ends. The CDR3 sequence: CASSLLGGAGTQYF. Written as DNA, the CDR3 is TGTGCCAGCAGTTTATTAGGGGGGGCCGGGACCCAGTACTTC.

This chain uses TRBV11-2 with TRBJ2-1, with 7 positions matching TRBD2. The CDR3 spans 15 residues. The germline CDR1 and CDR2 sequences are SGHAT and FQNNGV. Unmatched junction bases numbered 8, after V lost 1 base and J lost 8 bases. DNA of the CDR3: TGTGCCAGCAGCTTAGCCCCGGGAGGACGCGATGAGCAGTTCTTC. It translates to CASSLAPGGRDEQFF.

The DNA for the CDR3 is TGTGCCAGCACCCTCAACAGGCCTGGAAACACCATATATTTT. Amino acids: CASTLNRPGNTIYF. The genes are TRBV6-6 and TRBJ1-3; a weak D match, TRBD1 (5 bases). CDR3 length: 14 amino acids. V lost 7 bases and J lost 2, with 12 bases in between. The V gene's germline CDR1 is MNHNY and CDR2 SVGAGI (reference sequence).

The chain has TRBV4-3 and TRBJ1-4; 9 bases map to TRBD1. This CDR3 is built from 17 residues. With 4 bases clipped from V and 5 bases from J, the junction kept 11 bases outside the gene matches. CDR1 and CDR2 from the germline V gene are LGHNA and YSLEER. CDR3 amino acids: CASSLGLLDRGNEKLFF. CDR3 DNA: TGCGCCAGCAGCCTCGGTCTCCTCGACAGGGGGAATGAAAAACTGTTTTTT.

This rearrangement joins TRBV7-2 to TRBJ2-7; 9 positions agree with TRBD1. Per the germline V gene, CDR1 is SGHTA and CDR2 is FQGNSA. After removal of 3 bases from V and 0 bases from J, the junction contained 0 bases not matched to a gene. The CDR3 contains 14 residues. Written as DNA, the CDR3 is TGTGCCAGCAGCTTGACAGGGGGCTCCTACGAGCAGTACTTC. This gives the protein CASSLTGGSYEQYF.